This T cell receptor (beta chain) was documented in a study of a mutant IDH1 vaccine in newly diagnosed glioma. As for time point: baseline, week 1 (first vaccination visit). Treatment described: pre-vaccination baseline after standard-of-care therapy. New IDH1-mutant, ATRX-lost WHO grade 3 or 4 astrocytomas occurred in donors. The repertoire was sequenced with immunoSEQ multiplex PCR; TCRdb's copy has only in-frame clones and lacks some. This sample carries about 54,000 clones, about 82% of them seen once, and the ten largest clones take roughly 19%. There are 14 residues in the CDR3. From germline, CDR1 is MNHEY and CDR2 SVGAGI. J was trimmed by 7 bases and V by 5 bases; bases with no gene match: 7.

Sequenced here: PBMCs, sampled from a glioma patient treated with radiotherapy, temozolomide or both. The chain has TRBV6-5 and TRBJ2-1; 8 bases map to TRBD1. The receptor was isolated from a man aged 18 to 35 with glioma. The CDR3 region is CASSLDRVRNEQFF. The CDR3 nucleotides are TGTGCCAGCAGTCTGGACAGGGTTAGGAATGAGCAGTTCTTC.